The rows below give T cell receptor beta chains drawn from one sample of a study of blood T cell repertoires in COVID-19. Profiling relied on immunoSEQ multiplex PCR, and the TCRdb table lists in-frame clones only, not all of them. This table holds under 300,000 clones, about 88% found once. Specimen: PBMCs or T cells enriched from blood (not recorded which). The receptors come from a woman in her forties or fifties who had been exposed to COVID-19. The CDR3 runs from the conserved cysteine through the conserved F or W. D genes are given only for firm matches. A clone size is listed for some rows: how often the clone was seen (once, few, many), or a class if it is expanded.

many	TRBV6-5	TRBJ1-5	NA	CASSDKPNQPQHF	TGTGCCAGCAGCGACAAGCCCAATCAGCCCCAGCATTTT
NA	TRBV25-1	TRBJ2-7	NA	CASSEGASYEQYF	TGTGCCAGCAGTGAAGGGGCCTCCTACGAGCAGTACTTC
few	TRBV28	TRBJ2-7	TRBD1	CASSPSRQGNEQYF	TGTGCCAGCAGTCCCTCCCGACAGGGCAACGAGCAGTACTTC
NA	TRBV14	TRBJ2-3	TRBD2	CASSRGGARDTQYF	TGTGCCAGCAGCCGCGGGGGGGCCAGAGATACGCAGTATTTT
NA	TRBV3-1/TRBV3-2	TRBJ2-1	NA	CASSPKLRNSYNEQFF	TGTGCCAGCAGCCCCAAGTTGAGGAACTCCTACAATGAGCAGTTCTTC
NA	TRBV5-6	TRBJ2-3	NA	CASSLVGPGTDTQYF	TGTGCCAGCAGCTTAGTGGGGCCGGGCACAGATACGCAGTATTTT
few	TRBV7-3	TRBJ2-3	TRBD2	CASSLTAVAGGSDTQYF	TGTGCCAGCAGCTTAACGGCGGTAGCGGGGGGTTCGGATACGCAGTATTTT
NA	TRBV7-2	TRBJ1-5	TRBD1	CASSLITGGNQPQHF	TGTGCCAGCAGCTTAATAACAGGGGGCAATCAGCCCCAGCATTTT
NA	TRBV12-3/TRBV12-4	TRBJ1-6	NA	CASRPYRDSPLHF	TGTGCCAGCAGACCCTACAGGGATTCACCCCTCCACTTT
NA	TRBV6-1	TRBJ1-5	NA	CASSEAGGAGQPQHF	TGTGCCAGCAGTGAAGCAGGGGGGGCTGGTCAGCCCCAGCATTTT